Each of the 21 T cell receptor beta chains below was sequenced from the same sample in a study of blood T cell repertoires in COVID-19 (dated by TCRdb to about 2020). The library relied on the immunoSEQ multiplex PCR assay. TCRdb took over this immuneACCESS table, retaining in-frame rearrangements with V and J assigned. Such tables are incomplete; in checked studies, under half of the missing clones stem from an unresolved V gene, and the remainder is unexplained. Here the sample has 95,000 to 150,000 clones; around 80% occur a single time. In total, the top ten clones hold 15% to 20% of the sample. The sequenced sample was peripheral blood. These receptors all come from a man aged 55-75 years with active or convalescent COVID-19.

The chain combines TRBV18 with TRBJ2-2; 8 bases match TRBD1. The CDR3 runs 15 residues. V was clipped by 6 bases and J by 0 bases; unmatched bases: 3. Per the germline V gene, CDR1 is KGHSH and CDR2 is LQKENI. The CDR3 coding sequence is TGTGCCAGCTCCGACAGGGGTGCGAACACCGGGGAGCTGTTTTTT. It translates to CASSDRGANTGELFF.

In this sample, this clone turned up once. The chain employs TRBV15 and TRBJ2-1; 7 bases are a match to TRBD2. The CDR3 runs 15 residues. The germline CDR1 and CDR2 sequences are LNHNV and YYDKDF (reference sequence). Trimming took 6 bases from V and 1 from J; bases not matched to a gene: 6. The CDR3 DNA reads as TGTGCCACCAGTACCGGCGGGAGTTCCTACAATGAGCAGTTCTTC. Translated: CATSTGGSSYNEQFF.

In DNA form, the CDR3 reads TGTGCCAGCAGCTTAAGTCCTAGCGGGAACACCGGGGAGCTGTTTTTT. It is translated as CASSLSPSGNTGELFF. This sequence joins TRBV7-2 and TRBJ2-2; TRBD2 matches 7 bases. This CDR3 region has 16 residues. From germline, CDR1 is SGHTA and CDR2 FQGNSA. V dropped 2 bases and J dropped 1; count of bases not matched to a gene: 4.

The chain has TRBV29-1 and TRBJ2-5, with D hard to call. The germline V and J ends were trimmed by 4 bases and 2 bases, with 5 bases remaining between them. Per the germline V gene, CDR1 is SQVTM and CDR2 is ANQGSEA. The CDR3 is 11 residues long. The CDR3 spells CSVGSQETQYF. The DNA for the CDR3 is TGCAGCGTTGGCAGTCAAGAGACCCAGTACTTC.

This clone was seen just once. The chain joins TRBV9 to TRBJ2-7, with TRBD2 matching 10 bases. CDR1 is SGDLS and CDR2 is YYNGEE in the germline V gene. The junction had 6 bases not matched to a gene; V was cut back by 0 bases and J by 3 bases. This CDR3 is 16 amino acids long. The CDR3 region has the DNA TGTGCCAGCAGCGTAGGCTGGGTAGCGGGGGGCTACGAGCAGTACTTC. It codes for CASSVGWVAGGYEQYF.

This clone was seen once. This chain connects TRBV15 to TRBJ2-3, with 8 bases aligning to TRBD2. J was trimmed by 4 bases and V by 6 bases; bases with no gene match: 9. Germline CDR1 and CDR2: LNHNV and YYDKDF (reference sequence). The CDR3 has 15 amino acids. CDR3 nucleotide sequence: TGTGCCACCAGTAACTCGGGAGGGCCGGCAGATACGCAGTATTTT. Translating gives CATSNSGGPADTQYF.

V usage is TRBV20-1 and J usage is TRBJ2-1; the D gene is possibly TRBD2 (7 bases). Germline V gene lookup returns CDR1 DFQATT and CDR2 SNEGSKA (reference sequence). Between the trimmed V and J ends, which lost 3 bases and 9 bases, there was a span of 27 bases. CDR3 size: 17 residues. CDR3 bases: TGCAGTGCTAGTGGGTACCGGGGGGCCCATGGGGCAGGTGAGCAGTTCTTC. Its protein product is CSASGYRGAHGAGEQFF.

This clone came up a few times. This rearrangement joins TRBV9 to TRBJ2-1, with D possibly TRBD1 on 6 matching bases. The CDR3 contains 13 residues. The germline V and J ends were trimmed by 3 bases and 6 bases, with 10 bases remaining between them. Looked up from germline, CDR1 is SGDLS and CDR2 is YYNGEE. This chain's CDR3 is CASSETGRNEQFF. CDR3 in DNA: TGTGCCAGCAGCGAGACAGGTCGCAATGAGCAGTTCTTC.

The rearrangement links TRBV19 to TRBJ1-3; D not resolved. The CDR3 consists of 13 residues. V shed 3 bases and J shed 4 bases, with 7 bases lying between them. CDR1 LNHDA and CDR2 SQIVND come from the germline V gene (reference sequence). The CDR3 DNA is TGTGCCAGTAGTATCGGAGGGGGAAACACCATATATTTT. This codes for CASSIGGGNTIYF.

V and J are TRBV6-5 and TRBJ2-2; no clear D. The CDR3 extends over 15 amino acids. Germline V gene sequence: CDR1 MNHEY, CDR2 SVGAGI. The V end lost 0 bases, the J end lost 2 bases, and 7 bases lay between the germline ends. CDR3 coding DNA: TGTGCCAGCAGTTACTCGGGCAGTAACACCGGGGAGCTGTTTTTT. Encoded protein: CASSYSGSNTGELFF.

This rearrangement joins TRBV27 to TRBJ2-5; a possible D gene is TRBD1 (6 bases). This CDR3 region has 15 residues. V gave up 4 bases and J gave up 2 bases, with 14 bases separating them. From germline, CDR1 is MNHEY and CDR2 SMNVEV (reference sequence). In DNA form, the CDR3 reads TGTGCCAGCAGTTCCCCCGGGACACATCAAGAGACCCAGTACTTC. It encodes CASSSPGTHQETQYF.

CDR3 in amino acids: CAWSLFSTGRSSGYTF. The CDR3 DNA reads as TGTGCCTGGAGCCTTTTCTCAACAGGGAGAAGTAGTGGCTACACCTTC. V is TRBV30 and J is TRBJ1-2; perhaps TRBD1 as D (6 bases). CDR1 and CDR2 (germline): GTSNPN, SVGIG (reference sequence). Trimming pared 3 bases from V and 7 bases from J, leaving 24 bases between. CDR3 length: 16 amino acids.

This clone was detected only once. This chain links TRBV14 with TRBJ2-5; possibly TRBD2 for D (6 bases). In germline, CDR1 is SGHDN, CDR2 FVKESK. V dropped 3 bases and J dropped 5 bases, with 16 bases sitting between them. CDR3 size: 15 residues. CDR3 residues: CASSQLGGNGETQYF. DNA of the CDR3: TGTGCCAGCAGCCAGCTCGGAGGGAATGGGGAGACCCAGTACTTC.

The chain carries TRBV5-1 and TRBJ2-7; TRBD2 matches 12 bases. V trimming: 4 bases; J trimming: 6 bases; junction bases outside the gene matches: 2. Germline assignment: CDR1 SGHRS and CDR2 YFSETQ. This CDR3 contains 13 residues. The CDR3 loop reads CASSVGLAGEQYF. DNA of the CDR3: TGCGCCAGCAGCGTGGGACTAGCGGGCGAGCAGTACTTC.

This rearrangement joins TRBV11-2 to TRBJ1-2; TRBD1 might be the D (6 bases). Germline CDR1 is SGHAT and CDR2 is FQNNGV. Trimming removed 5 bases from V and 2 bases from J, with 9 bases in between. This CDR3 contains 13 residues. CDR3 sequence (DNA): TGTGCCAGCAGCGAGGGACAAAACTATGGCTACACCTTC. Its protein product is CASSEGQNYGYTF.

V gene TRBV5-4 combines with J gene TRBJ1-6; 7 bases align to TRBD1. V dropped 4 bases and J dropped 4; count of bases not matched to a gene: 8. CDR3 size: 16 residues. Germline CDR1 is SGHNT and CDR2 is YYREEE (reference sequence). The CDR3 reads CASSPRQGSYNSPLHF. The CDR3 nucleotides read TGTGCCAGCAGCCCTCGACAGGGATCGTATAATTCACCCCTCCACTTT.

J is TRBJ2-1 and V is TRBV7-9, with 7 bases fitting TRBD2. The germline CDR1 and CDR2 sequences are SEHNR and FQNEAQ (reference sequence). This CDR3 is built from 15 residues. The trim removed 5 bases at V and 7 bases at J, leaving 11 bases unmatched. CDR3: CASSQTAGTNNEQFF. The CDR3 DNA reads TGTGCCAGCAGCCAAACGGCCGGGACTAATAATGAGCAGTTCTTC.

A single count supports this clone. In nucleotides, the CDR3 is TGTGCCAGCAGCTCGGGGGGGGTAACTAATGAAAAACTGTTTTTT. It is translated as CASSSGGVTNEKLFF. The chain joins TRBV7-2 to TRBJ1-4, with a possible D match to TRBD1 (5 bases). Trimming stripped 4 bases from V and 1 base from J, with 10 bases between. Germline lookup yields CDR1 SGHTA and CDR2 FQGNSA. The CDR3 totals 15 residues.

The J gene is TRBJ2-2, the V gene TRBV19, with D tentatively TRBD1 (7 bases). The CDR3 is 15 residues long. The V and J ends lost 5 bases and 5 bases respectively, with 15 bases between them. CDR1 is LNHDA and CDR2 is SQIVND in the germline V gene (reference sequence). Here the CDR3 reads CASSARDSPTGELFF. The CDR3 DNA sequence: TGTGCCAGTAGTGCGCGGGACAGTCCTACCGGGGAGCTGTTTTTT. Drawing the rest from reference TRBV19 and TRBJ2-2, the complete variable domain is DGGITQSPKYLFRKEGQNVTLSCEQNLNHDAMYWYRQDPGQGLRLIYYSQIVNDFQKGDIAEGYSVSREKKESFPLTVTSAQKNPTAFYLCASSARDSPTGELFFGEGSRLTVL.

This chain links TRBV19 with TRBJ1-1; tentative D call: TRBD1 (5 bases). Deletions cut 9 bases from V and 10 bases from J, with 21 bases between. CDR1 is LNHDA, CDR2 SQIVND, per germline (reference sequence). The CDR3 totals 13 residues. The CDR3 DNA sequence: TGTGCCAGACTCTCTCGGGGGGGTCGAGGAGCTTTCTTT. It specifies CARLSRGGRGAFF.

This chain links TRBV18 with TRBJ1-1; D perhaps matches TRBD1 (6 bases). CDR3 length equals 14 residues. V lost 4 bases to trimming and J lost 0 bases, with 9 bases between them. Germline V gives CDR1 KGHSH, CDR2 LQKENI. The DNA of the CDR3 is TGTGCCAGCTCACGGACAGAATTGAACACTGAAGCTTTCTTT. It translates to CASSRTELNTEAFF.